One and the same sample provided the 23 T cell receptor beta chains below, sequenced in a study of OX40 agonist ivuxolimab in advanced cancers. Profiling relied on immunoSEQ multiplex PCR, and the TCRdb table lists in-frame clones only, not all of them. The sample has 15,000 or so clones, about four fifths seen once; the top ten hold roughly 24%. The sequences come from CD4+ or CD8+ T cells sorted from blood, collected in a trial of the OX40 agonist ivuxolimab. These TCRs come from an adult with an advanced solid tumor such as melanoma, head and neck, liver or kidney cancer.

This chain joins TRBV28 and TRBJ1-5; D is possibly TRBD1 (5 bases). The CDR3 covers 14 residues. The V end lost 5 bases, the J end lost 5 bases, and 13 bases lay between the germline ends. In germline, CDR1 is MDHEN, CDR2 SYDVKM. CDR3 in amino acids: CASSVTGGHQPQHF. CDR3 sequence (DNA): TGTGCCAGCAGTGTTACTGGGGGTCATCAGCCCCAGCATTTT. Full variable domain (outside the CDR3, taken from reference TRBV28 and TRBJ1-5): DVKVTQSSRYLVKRTGEKVFLECVQDMDHENMFWYRQDPGLGLRLIYFSYDVKMKEKGDIPEGYSVSREKKERFSLILESASTNQTSMYLCASSVTGGHQPQHFGDGTRLSIL.

In DNA form, the CDR3 reads TGTGCCACATCCGGGACAGGGGGTTCCGAGCAGTACTTC. This gives the protein CATSGTGGSEQYF. The J gene is TRBJ2-7, the V gene TRBV19; 11 nucleotides match TRBD1. The germline V gene has CDR1 LNHDA and CDR2 SQIVND (reference sequence). Germline trimming cut 10 bases from V and 6 bases from J; bases unmatched to any gene: 8. This CDR3 spans 13 amino acids.

J is TRBJ2-1 and V is TRBV7-9; 10 nucleotides agree with TRBD1. In germline, CDR1 is SEHNR, CDR2 FQNEAQ (reference sequence). The CDR3 covers 17 residues. V trimming: 3 bases; J trimming: 5 bases; junction bases outside the gene matches: 10. CDR3 loop: CASSLGPGQGLHNEQFF. CDR3 nucleotides: TGTGCCAGCAGCTTGGGGCCGGGACAGGGGCTACACAATGAGCAGTTCTTC.

This clone has just one count. The J gene is TRBJ1-3, the V gene TRBV5-6; D possibly corresponds to TRBD1 (5 bases). The CDR3 spans 15 residues. Trimming took 0 bases from V and 5 from J, leaving 12 bases between them. Germline assignment: CDR1 SGHDT and CDR2 YYEEEE. The CDR3 spells CASSLVRDVRNTIYF. The CDR3 DNA reads TGTGCCAGCAGCTTGGTGCGGGACGTTAGAAACACCATATATTTT.

This clone has a single count. The chain combines TRBV7-9 with TRBJ2-3, with D unresolved. Deletions cut 5 bases from V and 3 bases from J, with 9 bases between. Per the germline V gene, CDR1 is SEHNR and CDR2 is FQNEAQ (reference sequence). The CDR3 contains 13 residues. Written as DNA, the CDR3 is TGTGCCAGCAGCCCTGCCGGGACAGATACGCAGTATTTT. It translates to CASSPAGTDTQYF.

The J gene is TRBJ2-4, the V gene TRBV7-2; D possibly corresponds to TRBD1 (6 bases). Germline assignment: CDR1 SGHTA and CDR2 FQGNSA. V lost 5 bases to trimming and J lost 8 bases, with 22 bases between them. The CDR3 spans 16 residues. Here the CDR3 DNA reads TGTGCCAGCAGCGGTTACCGGGACAACGATTGGGACATTCAGTACTTC. Residues: CASSGYRDNDWDIQYF. Together with reference TRBV7-2 and TRBJ2-4, the CDR3 gives the full variable domain: GAGVSQSPSNKVTEKGKDVELRCDPISGHTALYWYRQSLGQGLEFLIYFQGNSAPDKSGLPSDRFSAERTGGSVSTLTIQRTQQEDSAVYLCASSGYRDNDWDIQYFGAGTRLSVL.

This clone was seen more than once but under ten times. The chain joins TRBV11-2 to TRBJ2-7, with 7 bases matching TRBD2. Trimming cost V 4 bases and J 7 bases; bases outside gene matches: 10. CDR3 size: 14 residues. Germline CDR1 is SGHAT and CDR2 is FQNNGV. The CDR3 region is CASSWDPQGGEQYF. DNA for the CDR3: TGTGCCAGCAGCTGGGACCCCCAGGGAGGGGAGCAGTACTTC.

The V and J genes are TRBV11-3 and TRBJ2-2; 8 positions agree with TRBD2. There are 16 residues in the CDR3. From germline, CDR1 is SGHNT and CDR2 YENEEA. V gave up 5 bases and J gave up 1 base; unmatched junction bases: 6. CDR3 sequence (DNA): TGTGCCAGCAGCGCCAAAGCGGGAGTGAACACCGGGGAGCTGTTTTTT. Translation gives CASSAKAGVNTGELFF.

The count of this clone is one. The J gene is TRBJ2-1, the V gene TRBV6-1; no definite D call. V lost 4 bases and J 8 bases, leaving 21 bases between the germline ends. Looked up from germline, CDR1 is MNHNS and CDR2 is SASEGT. The CDR3 runs to 16 residues. CDR3 in amino acids: CASSGAQNLFPHEQFF. As DNA, the CDR3 is TGTGCCAGCAGTGGGGCACAGAACCTCTTTCCCCATGAGCAGTTCTTC.

A remark on this clone: Relative to the germline gene, one junction end is altered; a read error may explain this. This chain uses TRBV27 with TRBJ2-7, with D possibly matching TRBD2 (6 bases). CDR3 length: 11 residues. The germline gives CDR1 MNHEY, CDR2 SMNVEV (reference sequence). CDR3 in amino acids: CASGPPGLERF. CDR3 sequence (DNA): TGTGCCAGCGGCCCTCCGGGACTGGAGAGATTC.

V and J are TRBV6-5 and TRBJ2-1; a weak D match, TRBD1 (6 bases). V was clipped by 11 bases and J by 10 bases, with 15 bases between them. CDR1 MNHEY and CDR2 SVGAGI come from the germline V gene. This CDR3 is built from 11 residues. The CDR3 region has the DNA TGTGCCTTTGGCAGGGGCGAGGAGCAGTTCTTC. Its protein is CAFGRGEEQFF.

The V and J genes are TRBV7-6 and TRBJ1-2, with 7 bases that match TRBD1. Per germline, CDR1 SGHVS and CDR2 FNYEAQ. CDR3 length: 15 amino acids. J lost 1 base, V lost 1 base, and 3 bases had no gene match. CDR3 in DNA: TGTGCCAGCAGCTTAGGACAGGGCTTTAACTATGGCTACACCTTC. Translating gives CASSLGQGFNYGYTF.

The gene calls are TRBV27 and TRBJ2-3; D is possibly TRBD1 (6 bases). Germline loops: CDR1 MNHEY, CDR2 SMNVEV (reference sequence). This CDR3 has 14 residues. V was pared by 2 bases and J by 0 bases, with 6 bases between. For the CDR3, the DNA is TGTGCCAGCAGTTTAGACAGGAGCACAGATACGCAGTATTTT. Translation gives CASSLDRSTDTQYF.

J is TRBJ2-7 and V is TRBV29-1; a weak D match, TRBD1 (6 bases). V was trimmed by 1 base and J by 2 bases, leaving 6 bases between them. The length of the CDR3 is 12 residues. The germline V gene has CDR1 SQVTM and CDR2 ANQGSEA. The chain's CDR3 is CSVEGTAYEQYF. The CDR3 nucleotides read TGCAGCGTTGAAGGGACAGCCTACGAGCAGTACTTC.

The V call is TRBV7-8, the J call TRBJ2-1; D may match TRBD1 or TRBD2 (5 bases each). The CDR3 is made up of 13 amino acids. V dropped 1 base and J dropped 7 bases, with 8 bases sitting between them. In germline, CDR1 is SGHVS, CDR2 FQNEAQ. CDR3 DNA: TGTGCCAGCAGCTTAGGGGGCGGGAATGAGCAGTTCTTC. Residues: CASSLGGGNEQFF.

This clone was seen only a few times. This chain links TRBV7-9 with TRBJ2-7; tentatively, D is TRBD2 (7 bases). The CDR3 has 12 residues. The germline CDR1 and CDR2 sequences are SEHNR and FQNEAQ (reference sequence). V shed 6 bases and J shed 5 bases, with 11 bases lying between them. DNA for the CDR3: TGTGCCAGCAGTCAAGGGGGGGACGAGCAGTACTTC. Translated, it gives CASSQGGDEQYF.

J is TRBJ2-7 and V is TRBV29-1; D not certain. The CDR3 is 12 amino acids. CDR1 and CDR2 (germline): SQVTM, ANQGSEA. V lost 7 bases, J lost 0 bases, and 10 bases lay in between. In nucleotides, the CDR3 is TGCAGCGCCGTCGAAAGCTCCTACGAGCAGTACTTC. This gives the protein CSAVESSYEQYF.

This clone was found a few times. The chain combines TRBV5-4 with TRBJ2-7; 10 nucleotides match TRBD2. Trimming at V came to 5 bases and at J to 3 bases, leaving 5 bases not matched to a gene. This CDR3 is 14 amino acids long. Germline V gene sequence: CDR1 SGHNT, CDR2 YYREEE (reference sequence). For the CDR3, the DNA is TGTGCCAGCAGTTCCGGGACTAGCGACTACGAGCAGTACTTC. Its translation: CASSSGTSDYEQYF. The full variable domain, in which reference TRBV5-4 and TRBJ2-7 provide the parts outside the CDR3, is ETGVTQSPTHLIKTRGQQVTLRCSSQSGHNTVSWYQQALGQGPQFIFQYYREEENGRGNFPPRFSGLQFPNYSSELNVNALELDDSALYLCASSSGTSDYEQYFGPGTRLTVT.

The chain couples TRBV6-1 to TRBJ2-4; tentatively, D is TRBD2 (5 bases). This CDR3 has 18 residues. The V end lost 1 base, the J end lost 0 bases, and 16 bases lay between the germline ends. Germline V gene sequence: CDR1 MNHNS, CDR2 SASEGT. This CDR3 reads CASSEDSRRKLAKNIQYF. In DNA, the CDR3 is TGTGCCAGCAGTGAAGATTCGAGGAGGAAACTAGCCAAAAACATTCAGTACTTC.

The genes are TRBV25-1 and TRBJ2-5, with a possible D match to TRBD2 (5 bases). Trimming took 3 bases from V and 4 from J, leaving 15 bases between them. This CDR3 comprises 15 residues. Germline CDR1 is MGHDK and CDR2 is SYGVNS. The DNA of the CDR3 is TGTGCCAGCAGTGAGAGGACCCGGGGAAGAGAGACCCAGTACTTC. It specifies CASSERTRGRETQYF.

A remark on this clone: Other DNA sequences in the same sample also yield this CDR3. V gene TRBV30 combines with J gene TRBJ1-6, with TRBD1 matching 7 bases. J was trimmed by 9 bases and V by 1 base; bases with no gene match: 12. This CDR3 has 16 residues. Germline CDR1 GTSNPN, CDR2 SVGIG (reference sequence). The CDR3, as DNA: TGTGCCTGGAGTGAGCAGGGGGTCTTCGGTAGTTCACCCCTCCACTTT. Protein: CAWSEQGVFGSSPLHF.

This clone came up a few times. This chain links TRBV9 with TRBJ1-2, with D possibly being TRBD1 (5 bases). The CDR3 covers 12 residues. Trimming took off 7 bases at V and 8 bases at J, with 15 bases between the two ends. Germline V gives CDR1 SGDLS, CDR2 YYNGEE. Here the CDR3 DNA reads TGTGCCAGCCGGGGGTCACCAAGAGGCTACACCTTC. It translates to CASRGSPRGYTF.

This clone showed up just a few times. The rearrangement links TRBV19 to TRBJ1-1; tentatively, D is TRBD1 (5 bases). The CDR3 is 13 amino acids. Trimming took 3 bases from V and 3 from J, leaving 8 bases between them. CDR1 and CDR2 (germline): LNHDA, SQIVND (reference sequence). CDR3: CASSIGRDTEAFF. The CDR3 DNA reads as TGTGCCAGTAGTATCGGCAGGGACACTGAAGCTTTCTTT.